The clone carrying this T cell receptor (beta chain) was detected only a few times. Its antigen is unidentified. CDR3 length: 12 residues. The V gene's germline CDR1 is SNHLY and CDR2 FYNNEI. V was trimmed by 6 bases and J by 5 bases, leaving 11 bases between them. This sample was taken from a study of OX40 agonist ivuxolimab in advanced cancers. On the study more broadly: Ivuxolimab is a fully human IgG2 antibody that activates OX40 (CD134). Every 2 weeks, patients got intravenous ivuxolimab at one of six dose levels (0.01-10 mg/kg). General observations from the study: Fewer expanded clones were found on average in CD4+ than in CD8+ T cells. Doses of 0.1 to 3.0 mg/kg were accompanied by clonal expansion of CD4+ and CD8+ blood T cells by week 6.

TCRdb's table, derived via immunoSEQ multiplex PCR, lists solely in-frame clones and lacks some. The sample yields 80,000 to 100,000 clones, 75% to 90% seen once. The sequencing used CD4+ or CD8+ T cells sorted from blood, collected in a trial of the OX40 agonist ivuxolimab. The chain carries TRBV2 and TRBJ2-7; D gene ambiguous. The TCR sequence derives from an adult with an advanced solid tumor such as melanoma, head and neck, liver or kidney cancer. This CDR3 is CASRDPLDEQYF. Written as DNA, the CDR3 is TGTGCCAGCAGGGATCCCTTGGACGAGCAGTACTTC.